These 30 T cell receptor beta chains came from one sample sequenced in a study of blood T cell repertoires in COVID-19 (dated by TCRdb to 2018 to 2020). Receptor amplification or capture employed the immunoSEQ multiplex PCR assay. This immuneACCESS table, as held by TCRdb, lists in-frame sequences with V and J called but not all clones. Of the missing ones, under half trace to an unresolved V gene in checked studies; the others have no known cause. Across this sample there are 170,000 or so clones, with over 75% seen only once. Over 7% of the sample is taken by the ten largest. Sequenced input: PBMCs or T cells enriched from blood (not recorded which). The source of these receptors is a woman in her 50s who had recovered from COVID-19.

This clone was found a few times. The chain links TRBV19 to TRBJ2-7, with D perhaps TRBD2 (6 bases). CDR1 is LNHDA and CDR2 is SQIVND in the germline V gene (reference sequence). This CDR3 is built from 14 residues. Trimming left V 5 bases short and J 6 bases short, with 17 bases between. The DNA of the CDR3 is TGTGCCAGTAGTGCGGGACTCGGAGAGACCGAGCAGTACTTC. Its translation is CASSAGLGETEQYF.

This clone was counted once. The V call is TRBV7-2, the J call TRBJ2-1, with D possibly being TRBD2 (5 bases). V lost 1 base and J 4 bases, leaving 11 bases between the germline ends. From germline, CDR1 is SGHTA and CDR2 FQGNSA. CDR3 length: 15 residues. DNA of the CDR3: TGTGCCAGCAGCTTAGGCGGGCCCGGGTACAATGAGCAGTTCTTC. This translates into CASSLGGPGYNEQFF.

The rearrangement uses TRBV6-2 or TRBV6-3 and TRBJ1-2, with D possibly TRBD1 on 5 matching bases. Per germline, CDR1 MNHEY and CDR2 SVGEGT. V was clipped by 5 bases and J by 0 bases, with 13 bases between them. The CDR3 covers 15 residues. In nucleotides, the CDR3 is TGTGCCAGCAGTAAGACAGTAGGTTCTAACTATGGCTACACCTTC. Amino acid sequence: CASSKTVGSNYGYTF.

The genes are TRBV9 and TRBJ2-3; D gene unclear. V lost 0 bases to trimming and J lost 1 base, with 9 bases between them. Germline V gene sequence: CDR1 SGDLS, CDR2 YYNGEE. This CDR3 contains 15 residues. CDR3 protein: CASSVAARRTDTQYF. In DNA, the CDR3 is TGTGCCAGCAGCGTAGCGGCCAGGCGCACAGATACGCAGTATTTT. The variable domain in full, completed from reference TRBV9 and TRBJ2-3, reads DSGVTQTPKHLITATGQRVTLRCSPRSGDLSVYWYQQSLDQGLQFLIQYYNGEERAKGNILERFSAQQFPDLHSELNLSSLELGDSALYFCASSVAARRTDTQYFGPGTRLTVL.

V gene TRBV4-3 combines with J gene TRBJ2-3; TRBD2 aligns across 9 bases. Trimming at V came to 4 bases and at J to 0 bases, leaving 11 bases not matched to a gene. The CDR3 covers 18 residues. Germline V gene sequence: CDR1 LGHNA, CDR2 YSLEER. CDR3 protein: CASSRAGSGRASTDTQYF. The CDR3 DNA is TGCGCCAGCAGCCGGGCGGGTAGCGGGAGAGCTAGCACAGATACGCAGTATTTT.

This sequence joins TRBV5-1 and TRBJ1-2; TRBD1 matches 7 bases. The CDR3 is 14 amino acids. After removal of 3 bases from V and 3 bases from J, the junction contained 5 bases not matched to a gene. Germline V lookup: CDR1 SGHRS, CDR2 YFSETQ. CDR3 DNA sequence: TGCGCCAGCAGCTACTACAGGGGAGACTATGGCTACACCTTC. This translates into CASSYYRGDYGYTF.

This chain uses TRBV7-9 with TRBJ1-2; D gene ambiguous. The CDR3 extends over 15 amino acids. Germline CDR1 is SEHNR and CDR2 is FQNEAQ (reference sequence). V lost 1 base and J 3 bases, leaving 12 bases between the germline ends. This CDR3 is CASSLVSQLDYGYTF. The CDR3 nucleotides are TGTGCCAGCAGCTTAGTCTCACAGTTGGACTATGGCTACACCTTC.

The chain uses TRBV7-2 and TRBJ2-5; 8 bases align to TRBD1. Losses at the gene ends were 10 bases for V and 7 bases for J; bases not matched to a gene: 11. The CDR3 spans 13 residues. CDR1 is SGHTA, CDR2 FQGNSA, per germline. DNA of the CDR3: TGTGCCACCAAGGACAGGGCGGACGGGACCCAGTACTTC. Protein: CATKDRADGTQYF.

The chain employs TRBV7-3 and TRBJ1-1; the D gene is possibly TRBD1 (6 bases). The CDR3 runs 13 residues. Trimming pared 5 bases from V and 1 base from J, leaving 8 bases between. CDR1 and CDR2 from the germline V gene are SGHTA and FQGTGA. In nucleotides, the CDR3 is TGTGCCAGCAGCAAGGACAGGAACACTGAAGCTTTCTTT. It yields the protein CASSKDRNTEAFF.

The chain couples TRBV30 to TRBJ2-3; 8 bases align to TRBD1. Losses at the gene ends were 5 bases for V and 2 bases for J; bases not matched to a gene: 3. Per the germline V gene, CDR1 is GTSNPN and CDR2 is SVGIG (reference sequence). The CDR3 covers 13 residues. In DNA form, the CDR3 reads TGTGCCTGGTGGACAGGGACCACAGATACGCAGTATTTT. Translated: CAWWTGTTDTQYF.

The CDR3 reads CATSDLGGLSDEQFF. CDR3 nucleotide sequence: TGTGCCACCAGTGATCTGGGCGGGCTCTCTGATGAGCAGTTCTTC. The rearrangement uses TRBV24-1 and TRBJ2-1, with D perhaps TRBD2 (5 bases). CDR3 length equals 15 residues. Germline V lookup: CDR1 KGHDR, CDR2 SFDVKD. V lost 3 bases and J lost 8, with 16 bases in between.

The CDR3 DNA sequence: TGTGCCAGCAGCCTCGGTGGGACAGGCAATCAGCCCCAGCATTTT. Amino acids: CASSLGGTGNQPQHF. This rearrangement joins TRBV5-4 to TRBJ1-5, with TRBD1 matching 7 bases. Germline V gives CDR1 SGHNT, CDR2 YYREEE (reference sequence). The CDR3 is made up of 15 amino acids. After removal of 4 bases from V and 2 bases from J, the junction contained 6 bases not matched to a gene.

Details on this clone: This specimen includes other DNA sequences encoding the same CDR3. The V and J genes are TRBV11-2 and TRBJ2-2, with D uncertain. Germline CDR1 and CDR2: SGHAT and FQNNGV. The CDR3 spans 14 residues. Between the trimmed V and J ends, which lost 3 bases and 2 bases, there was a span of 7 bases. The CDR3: CASSLTGNTGELFF. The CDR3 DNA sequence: TGTGCCAGCAGCTTGACTGGTAACACCGGGGAGCTGTTTTTT.

The CDR3 region is CASSSGTLSALHF. The CDR3 nucleotides are TGTGCCAGCAGCTCGGGGACTTTATCGGCCCTCCACTTT. The gene calls are TRBV11-3 and TRBJ1-6; D perhaps matches TRBD1 (5 bases). The CDR3 extends over 13 amino acids. The V and J ends lost 4 bases and 14 bases respectively, with 15 bases between them. Germline CDR1 reads SGHNT; CDR2 reads YENEEA.

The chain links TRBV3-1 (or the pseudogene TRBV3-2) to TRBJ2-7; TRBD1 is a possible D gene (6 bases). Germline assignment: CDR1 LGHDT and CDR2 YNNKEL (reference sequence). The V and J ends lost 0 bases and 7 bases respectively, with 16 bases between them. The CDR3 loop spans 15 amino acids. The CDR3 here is CASSQDLGATGEQYF. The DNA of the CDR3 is TGTGCCAGCAGCCAAGATCTGGGGGCGACGGGGGAGCAGTACTTC.

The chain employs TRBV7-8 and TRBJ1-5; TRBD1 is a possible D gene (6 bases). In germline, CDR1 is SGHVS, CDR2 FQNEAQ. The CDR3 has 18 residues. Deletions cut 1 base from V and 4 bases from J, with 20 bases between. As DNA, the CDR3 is TGTGCCAGCAGCTTAGGTTGGGTGGGCAGGGACAAGAATCAGCCCCAGCATTTT. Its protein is CASSLGWVGRDKNQPQHF.

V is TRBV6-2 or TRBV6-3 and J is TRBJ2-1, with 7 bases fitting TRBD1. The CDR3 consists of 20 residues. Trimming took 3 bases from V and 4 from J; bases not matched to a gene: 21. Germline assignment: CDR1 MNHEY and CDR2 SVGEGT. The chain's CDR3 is CASSYRVTGSVQGWYNEQFF. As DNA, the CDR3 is TGTGCCAGCAGTTATAGAGTGACGGGATCTGTACAGGGGTGGTACAATGAGCAGTTCTTC.

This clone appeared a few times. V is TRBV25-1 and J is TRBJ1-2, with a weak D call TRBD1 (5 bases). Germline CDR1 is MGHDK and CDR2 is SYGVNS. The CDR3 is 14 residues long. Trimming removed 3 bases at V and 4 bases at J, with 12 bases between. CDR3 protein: CASSDRGGSYGYTF. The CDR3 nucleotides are TGTGCCAGCAGTGATCGGGGGGGGAGCTATGGCTACACCTTC.

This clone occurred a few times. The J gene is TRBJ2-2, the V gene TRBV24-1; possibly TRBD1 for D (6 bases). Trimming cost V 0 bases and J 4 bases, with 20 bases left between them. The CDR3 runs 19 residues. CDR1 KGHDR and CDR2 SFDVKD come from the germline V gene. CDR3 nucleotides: TGTGCCACCAGTGATTTGCCTTTAGACAGGCGAGTGTGCACCGGGGAGCTGTTTTTT. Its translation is CATSDLPLDRRVCTGELFF.

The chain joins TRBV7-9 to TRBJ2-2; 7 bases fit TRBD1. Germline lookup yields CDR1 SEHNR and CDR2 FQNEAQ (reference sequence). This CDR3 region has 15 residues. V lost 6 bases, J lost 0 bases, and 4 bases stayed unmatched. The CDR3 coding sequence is TGTGCCAGCAGGCCGGGGACAGCGAACACCGGGGAGCTGTTTTTT. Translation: CASRPGTANTGELFF.

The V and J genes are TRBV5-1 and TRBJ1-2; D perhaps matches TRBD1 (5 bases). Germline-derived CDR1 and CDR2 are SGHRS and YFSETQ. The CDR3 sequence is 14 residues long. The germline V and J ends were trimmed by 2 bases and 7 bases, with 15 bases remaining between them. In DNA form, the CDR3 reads TGCGCCAGCAGCTTTGATGGGGCTCCGGGTGGCTACACCTTC. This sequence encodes CASSFDGAPGGYTF.

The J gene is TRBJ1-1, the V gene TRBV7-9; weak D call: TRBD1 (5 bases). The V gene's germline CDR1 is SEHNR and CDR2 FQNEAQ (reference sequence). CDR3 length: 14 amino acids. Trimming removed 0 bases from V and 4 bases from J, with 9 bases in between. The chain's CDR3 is CASSLAGRATEAFF. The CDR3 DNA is TGTGCCAGCAGCTTAGCTGGCAGGGCCACTGAAGCTTTCTTT.

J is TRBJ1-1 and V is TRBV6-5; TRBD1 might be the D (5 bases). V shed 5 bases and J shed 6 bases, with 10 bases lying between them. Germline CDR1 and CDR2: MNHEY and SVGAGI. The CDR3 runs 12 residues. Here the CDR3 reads CASSIMGPEAFF. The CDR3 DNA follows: TGTGCCAGCAGTATAATGGGGCCTGAAGCTTTCTTT.

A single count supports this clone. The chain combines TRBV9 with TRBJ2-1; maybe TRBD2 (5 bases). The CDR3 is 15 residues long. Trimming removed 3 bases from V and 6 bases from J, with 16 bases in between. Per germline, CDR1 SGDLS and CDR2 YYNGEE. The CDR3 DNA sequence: TGTGCCAGCAGCGCGGCGGGCACATTAGCCAATGAGCAGTTCTTC. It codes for CASSAAGTLANEQFF.

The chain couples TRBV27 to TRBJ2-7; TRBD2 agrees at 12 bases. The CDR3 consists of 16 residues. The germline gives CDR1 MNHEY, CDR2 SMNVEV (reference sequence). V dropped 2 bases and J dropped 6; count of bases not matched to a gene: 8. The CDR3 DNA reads TGTGCCAGCAGTTTAGTTCTAGCGGGAGGGCCAGGCGAGCAGTACTTC. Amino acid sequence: CASSLVLAGGPGEQYF.

CDR3 in amino acids: CASIEWGVSGTEAFF. The DNA of the CDR3 is TGTGCCAGCATCGAGTGGGGAGTAAGTGGCACTGAAGCTTTCTTT. The V and J genes are TRBV6-5 and TRBJ1-1; unclear D gene. The V end lost 7 bases, the J end lost 4 bases, and 19 bases lay between the germline ends. CDR3 length: 15 amino acids. Germline CDR1 MNHEY, CDR2 SVGAGI.

The CDR3 nucleotides are TGCGCCAGCAGCCAAGAATGGCAGGGGGCTCCCGGCTACACCTTC. This translates into CASSQEWQGAPGYTF. This chain joins TRBV4-1 and TRBJ1-2, with 8 bases matching TRBD1. This CDR3 comprises 15 residues. Germline CDR1 MGHRA, CDR2 YSYEKL. V shed 0 bases and J 8 bases; nucleotides not matched to a gene: 8.

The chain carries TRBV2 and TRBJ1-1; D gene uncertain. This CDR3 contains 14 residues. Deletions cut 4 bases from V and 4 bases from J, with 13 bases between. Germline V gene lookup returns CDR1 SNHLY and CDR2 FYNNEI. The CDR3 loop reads CASSATPAGTEAFF. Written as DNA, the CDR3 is TGTGCCAGCAGTGCCACGCCTGCGGGCACTGAAGCTTTCTTT.

Here the CDR3 reads CASSRGGTEAFF. The CDR3 DNA reads TGTGCCAGCAGTAGGGGTGGGACTGAAGCTTTCTTT. The chain recombines TRBV6-2 or TRBV6-3 with TRBJ1-1, with TRBD1 as a possible D gene (5 bases). The CDR3 contains 12 residues. From germline, CDR1 is MNHEY and CDR2 SVGEGT. V was shortened by 5 bases and J by 5 bases, with 9 bases between the two germline ends.

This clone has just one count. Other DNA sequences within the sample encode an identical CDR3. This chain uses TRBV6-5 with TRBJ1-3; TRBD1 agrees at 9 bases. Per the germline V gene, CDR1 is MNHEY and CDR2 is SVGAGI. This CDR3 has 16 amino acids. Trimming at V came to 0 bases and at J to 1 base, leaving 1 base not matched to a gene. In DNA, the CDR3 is TGTGCCAGCAGTTACTCCGGGACAGGGTCTGGAAACACCATATATTTT. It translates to CASSYSGTGSGNTIYF.